What follows describes a single T cell receptor beta chain. This receptor's antigen is unknown. Base qualities are missing; no much larger clone stands one base away. This entry belongs to a study of Ad26.COV2.S vaccination and SARS-CoV-2 variants (dated by TCRdb to 2020 to 2023). A note on the overall study: Vaccine-arm donors came from COV1001, a multicentre, randomized, double-blind, placebo-controlled phase I-IIa trial of Ad26.COV2.S in healthy adults. Ad26.COV2.S was given intramuscularly at 5x10^10 or 1x10^11 viral particles, as a single shot or as two shots 56 days apart. Sequencing of the TCRbeta repertoire served to evaluate the specificity and breadth of SARS-CoV-2-reactive T cell receptors following Ad26.COV2.S vaccination. A total of around 32 samples were included in the TCR-sequenced set, comprising around 19 Ad26.COV2.S vaccine recipients, 5 placebo recipients and 8 SARS-CoV-2 convalescent individuals. Participants in the trial were split at random into five groups of five each, receiving low-dose or high-dose Ad26.COV2.S once or twice, or else placebo on both occasions. Blinding of investigators to trial group allocation was maintained during experiments and outcome assessment. Overall study results and their limits: The study lacked the statistical power to compare responses across vaccine doses or regimens. Spike-specific TCR breadth was higher in Ad26.COV2.S recipients than in placebo recipients (P = 0.0014). Non-spike TCR breadth was comparable between vaccine and placebo recipients, consistent with the vaccine containing only spike. It was noted by the authors that total T cell responses may have been underestimated by the TCR breadth and depth analyses. After vaccination, substantial breadth of spike-specific CD8+ and CD4+ T cell responses was reported.

According to the study, the label for this sample's treatment or condition signals: over 15 received Ad26.COV2.S at low or high dose, single or two shots; five or six received placebo; per-sample allocation not given. For vaccine and placebo recipients, the sequenced repertoires came from samples collected on day 63 after the first injection. Cohort 1b enrolled around 23 adults aged 18-55 years at a single site in Boston, USA, between 29 July and 7 August 2020. As a vaccine, Ad26.COV2.S was a replication-incompetent adenovirus type 26 vector that expressed a prefusion-stabilized SARS-CoV-2 spike protein derived from the original Wuhan strain. CDR1 and CDR2 (MDHEN, SYDVKM) derive from the germline V gene. From the cysteine up to the phenylalanine, the CDR3 has a length of 14 residues. The kept DNA is CDR3 alone, 42 bases in frame from the first base. A distance of 15 bases separates the germline ends of V and J, which lose 7 bases and 6 bases respectively.

The immunoSEQ Assay was used to sequence TCRbeta CDR3 regions. After extraction, genomic DNA underwent amplification by bias-controlled multiplex PCR, followed by high-throughput sequencing. The original methods were these. To quantify the absolute abundance of every unique TCRbeta CDR3 region, sequences were collapsed and filtered. T cell fraction was estimated by normalizing TCRbeta template counts to usable DNA, which was measured by amplifying reference genes present in all nucleated cells. Repertoire TCRs were annotated as SARS-CoV-2-specific by exact matching of V gene, CDR3 amino acid sequence and J gene to a known reactive TCR set. MIRA supplied the reference SARS-CoV-2 TCR set, which was filtered for enrichment in COVID-19-positive ImmuneCODE repertoires so that public or cross-reactive TCRs were removed. Drawing on the MIRA antigens, annotated TCRs were analysed further at the level of specific ORF or position within ORF. Breadth was defined as the number of annotated unique rearrangements divided by the total number of unique productive rearrangements, and depth was defined as the summed frequency of the annotated unique rearrangements. TCR breadth was compared between groups using two-sided Wilcoxon rank-sum tests. The clones in this table, taken by TCRdb from immuneACCESS, are in-frame only. Not every clone is retained; where verified, under half of the shortfall comes from an unresolved V gene, and the cause of the rest is unknown. V, J and clone size were drawn from that table, and D and trimming were deduced from the DNA. The sample table records about 480,000 clones; roughly 85% of these occur just once. Around 13% of the sample belongs to the ten largest clones.

The sequence came from a person between 18 and 60 years old who received the Ad26.COV2.S COVID-19 vaccine or a placebo. The V and J segments used are TRBV28 and TRBJ2-2; the D segment could be TRBD1, given 5 matching bases. Sequences were derived from peripheral blood, sampled in a trial of Ad26.COV2.S vaccine versus placebo. The CDR3 in this case is CASNKGSVAGELFF. The DNA is as follows: TGTGCCAGCAATAAGGGGTCGGTGGCCGGGGAGCTGTTTTTT.